These 22 T cell receptor beta chains came from one sample sequenced in a study of T cells in Graves' hyperthyroidism and ophthalmopathy. RNA transcripts yielded amplified TCR beta CDR3 regions. HTBI primers were used for first-round RT-PCR of the TCR CDR3. TCRdb re-called the multiplex PCR reads through MiXCR, storing one row per CDR3 protein. In the table there are about 540,000 distinct CDR3 sequences, around 45% of which are singletons. Sequencing was carried out using peripheral blood or thyroid tissue (not recorded which). These TCRs come from a woman aged 18-30 years with Graves' hyperthyroidism.

This clonotype was picked up one time. Possible read error: a much larger clone is one base away. The chain recombines TRBV5-1 with TRBJ2-2, with TRBD1 matching over 9 bases. Trimming cost V 1 base and J 3 bases; bases outside gene matches: 4. The germline CDR1 and CDR2 sequences are SGHRS and YFSETQ. The CDR3 is 16 amino acids. In DNA form, the CDR3 reads TGCGCCAGCAGCTTGAAGGACAGGGGTTACACCGGGGAGCTGTTTTTT. It codes for CASSLKDRGYTGELFF.

At least ten counts were recorded for this clonotype. The V gene is TRBV10-3, the J gene TRBJ1-1; 7 bases map to TRBD1. There are 16 residues in the CDR3. The J segment lost 1 base and the V segment lost 3 bases, leaving 8 bases of the junction unmatched. Germline-derived CDR1 and CDR2 are ENHRY and SYGVKD. In DNA, the CDR3 is TGTGCCATCAGTGAAGGGGGCCTACGGACGAACACTGAAGCTTTCTTT. This encodes CAISEGGLRTNTEAFF.

This clonotype was detected ten times or more. The chain couples TRBV7-6 to TRBJ2-7, with 9 bases aligning to TRBD2. J lost 3 bases, V lost 5 bases, and 14 bases had no gene match. The CDR3 extends over 17 amino acids. Germline V gene lookup returns CDR1 SGHVS and CDR2 FNYEAQ. CDR3: CASSLPSSGKWGYEQYF. Written as DNA, the CDR3 is TGTGCCAGCAGCCTTCCATCTAGCGGGAAATGGGGCTACGAGCAGTACTTC. The full variable domain, rest sourced from reference TRBV7-6 and TRBJ2-7, is GAGVSQSPRYKVTKRGQDVALRCDPISGHVSLYWYRQALGQGPEFLTYFNYEAQQDKSGLPNDRFSAERPEGSISTLTIQRTEQRDSAMYRCASSLPSSGKWGYEQYFGPGTRLTVT.

The chain links TRBV29-1 to TRBJ2-5; TRBD2 aligns across 10 bases. Germline CDR1 is SQVTM and CDR2 is ANQGSEA. The CDR3 is 18 residues long. Losses at the gene ends were 0 bases for V and 0 bases for J; bases not matched to a gene: 10. CDR3 region: CSVEDRASGSGYQETQYF. For the CDR3, the DNA is TGCAGCGTTGAAGATCGGGCTAGCGGGAGTGGGTACCAAGAGACCCAGTACTTC.

This clonotype was counted once. The chain recombines TRBV10-3 with TRBJ2-5; D is undetermined. The CDR3 has 14 residues. V lost 10 bases to trimming and J lost 3 bases, with 18 bases between them. Germline V gene lookup returns CDR1 ENHRY and CDR2 SYGVKD. Here the CDR3 DNA reads TGTGCCACCAGAGAGTCGGTAGTCGAAGAGACCCAGTACTTC. Translating gives CATRESVVEETQYF.

This clonotype was observed many times. J is TRBJ2-5 and V is TRBV6-5; D may match TRBD1 or TRBD2 (5 bases each). Looked up from germline, CDR1 is MNHEY and CDR2 is SVGAGI. This CDR3 is built from 15 residues. Trimming left V 3 bases short and J 7 bases short, with 18 bases between. The CDR3 here is CASSYSRGDSGTQYF. CDR3 nucleotide sequence: TGTGCCAGCAGTTATTCGAGAGGGGATTCGGGGACCCAGTACTTC.

This clonotype has a count of ten or more. The chain carries TRBV7-9 and TRBJ2-2; 7 nucleotides align to TRBD2. From germline, CDR1 is SEHNR and CDR2 FQNEAQ (reference sequence). Unmatched junction bases numbered 16, after V lost 9 bases and J lost 3 bases. CDR3 size: 17 residues. CDR3 sequence: CARGPSFGREYTGELFF. DNA of the CDR3: TGTGCCAGAGGCCCTTCCTTTGGGAGGGAGTACACCGGGGAGCTGTTTTTT.

In DNA form, the CDR3 reads TGTGCCATCAGGAAAGGGAGTGAATTCGAGCAGTACTTC. Its protein product is CAIRKGSEFEQYF. The chain combines TRBV10-3 with TRBJ2-7, with a tentative D call TRBD2 (5 bases). The CDR3 contains 13 residues. From germline, CDR1 is ENHRY and CDR2 SYGVKD. Between the trimmed V and J ends, which lost 6 bases and 6 bases, there was a span of 15 bases.

The chain links TRBV10-3 to TRBJ2-5, with TRBD2 as a possible D gene (6 bases). Germline CDR1 is ENHRY and CDR2 is SYGVKD. V was clipped by 2 bases and J by 6 bases, with 16 bases between them. CDR3 length equals 15 residues. The DNA for the CDR3 is TGTGCCATCAGTGAGCGGACGGGAGATGTAAAGACCCAGTACTTC. It yields the protein CAISERTGDVKTQYF.

The chain uses TRBV29-1 and TRBJ2-7, with 7 bases aligning to TRBD1. CDR1 is SQVTM and CDR2 is ANQGSEA in the germline V gene. The CDR3 consists of 13 residues. With 5 bases clipped from V and 12 bases from J, the junction kept 16 bases outside the gene matches. The CDR3 coding sequence is TGCAGCGTTCTTGACAGGGCCCCGGGTGCAGGGTACTTC. Amino acid sequence: CSVLDRAPGAGYF.

The table lists this clonotype with many counts. The chain employs TRBV5-4 and TRBJ1-2; no reliable D call. Germline V CDR1 and CDR2: SGHNT, YYREEE (reference sequence). The CDR3 spans 12 residues. V lost 4 bases to trimming and J lost 2 bases, with 6 bases between them. The CDR3 coding sequence is TGTGCCAGCAGCACCGTAAACTATGGCTACACCTTC. It specifies CASSTVNYGYTF.

The chain couples TRBV5-1 to TRBJ1-2; D is ambiguous. V was cut by 0 bases and J by 5 bases, with 23 bases left in between. Germline V gene data show CDR1 as SGHRS and CDR2 as YFSETQ. The CDR3 has 18 residues. The CDR3 reads CASSLAADVTYEPYGYTF. As DNA, the CDR3 is TGCGCCAGCAGCTTGGCGGCGGATGTAACCTACGAGCCATATGGCTACACCTTC.

This clonotype was recorded once. The chain uses TRBV11-2 and TRBJ1-1; TRBD1 agrees at 8 bases. Germline CDR1 is SGHAT and CDR2 is FQNNGV. Trimming removed 4 bases from V and 2 bases from J; junction bases left unmatched: 9. The CDR3 loop spans 16 amino acids. The DNA of the CDR3 is TGTGCCAGCAGCTCCGGACAGGGCTCTGGAAACACTGAAGCTTTCTTT. This translates into CASSSGQGSGNTEAFF.

The table lists this clonotype with many counts. The gene calls are TRBV27 and TRBJ1-2, with D tentatively TRBD1 (5 bases). V gave up 6 bases and J gave up 1 base, with 9 bases separating them. Germline assignment: CDR1 MNHEY and CDR2 SMNVEV (reference sequence). The CDR3 extends over 13 amino acids. CDR3 in amino acids: CASSGAVNYGYTF. As DNA, the CDR3 is TGTGCCAGCAGCGGGGCCGTTAACTATGGCTACACCTTC.

In regard to this clonotype: This sequence may be a read error, since a much larger clone differs from it by one base. This rearrangement joins TRBV13 to TRBJ1-4, with D perhaps TRBD1 (5 bases). Germline CDR1 is PRHDT and CDR2 is FYEKMQ (reference sequence). The CDR3 spans 17 residues. This chain's CDR3 is CASSLRTRDGTNGKLFF. As DNA, the CDR3 is TGTGCCAGCAGCTTACGAACTCGGGACGGAACTAATGGAAAACTGTTTTTT.

This clonotype came up a few times. It may be a read error: a sequence one base away is much more abundant. The CDR3 coding sequence is TGTGCCCGCAGCGACGGGGGGGGCCCGAACACTGAAGCTTTCTTT. It specifies CARSDGGGPNTEAFF. The J gene is TRBJ1-1, the V gene TRBV7-9; TRBD1 might be the D (6 bases). The CDR3 sequence is 15 residues long. Germline assignment: CDR1 SEHNR and CDR2 FQNEAQ (reference sequence).

V is TRBV20-1 and J is TRBJ1-5; TRBD1 agrees at 8 bases. The CDR3 is 14 amino acids. V shed 5 bases, J shed 5 bases, and the junction held 8 bases outside the gene matches. Germline V CDR1 and CDR2: DFQATT, SNEGSKA (reference sequence). CDR3 loop: CSAQDRALDQPQHF. The CDR3 DNA reads as TGCAGTGCTCAGGACAGGGCCTTGGATCAGCCCCAGCATTTT.

The chain uses TRBV7-4 and TRBJ1-1, with 9 positions matching TRBD1. Losses at the gene ends were 0 bases for V and 3 bases for J; bases not matched to a gene: 14. Germline-derived CDR1 and CDR2 are SGHVT and SQSDAQ. CDR3 length: 19 amino acids. CDR3: CASSLAVVCDRGFDTEAFF. In DNA, the CDR3 is TGTGCCAGCAGCTTAGCGGTCGTGTGTGACAGGGGGTTTGACACTGAAGCTTTCTTT.

In this sample, this clonotype turned up many times. The chain couples TRBV4-2 to TRBJ2-7; D not certain. Germline CDR1 LGHNA, CDR2 YNFKEQ. This CDR3 is 13 amino acids long. V lost 0 bases and J 2 bases, leaving 5 bases between the germline ends. This chain's CDR3 is CASSQDITYEQYF. The CDR3 nucleotides read TGTGCCAGCAGCCAAGATATAACCTACGAGCAGTACTTC.

This clonotype has a single count. The rearrangement links TRBV20-1 to TRBJ1-6; D is ambiguous. The CDR3 is 14 amino acids. Germline CDR1 is DFQATT and CDR2 is SNEGSKA (reference sequence). V lost 0 bases and J 5 bases, leaving 8 bases between the germline ends. The CDR3 DNA follows: TGCAGTGCTAGAGATCCCGTTAATAATTCACCCCTCCACTTT. Translation: CSARDPVNNSPLHF.

The table lists this clonotype with a count of one. The CDR3 region has the DNA TGTGCCAGCAGTATTTATGGGGAGACCCAGTACTTC. This encodes CASSIYGETQYF. The V call is TRBV2, the J call TRBJ2-5, with D hard to call. Per the germline V gene, CDR1 is SNHLY and CDR2 is FYNNEI. The length of the CDR3 is 12 residues. Trimming took 5 bases from V and 5 from J, leaving 9 bases between them.

The chain uses TRBV15 and TRBJ1-6; tentatively, D is TRBD1 (6 bases). Germline lookup yields CDR1 LNHNV and CDR2 YYDKDF (reference sequence). Trimming took off 2 bases at V and 3 bases at J, with 11 bases between the two ends. The CDR3 is made up of 16 amino acids. This CDR3 is CATSRSGQSYNSPLHF. CDR3 DNA: TGTGCCACCAGCAGATCCGGACAGAGCTATAATTCACCCCTCCACTTT.